The 14 T cell receptor beta chains reported below all come from one sample, sequenced in a study of identical twins. TCRdb redid the calling of the 5' RACE reads with MiXCR, one entry per CDR3 protein. The table shows hundreds of thousands of distinct CDR3 sequences, with about 20% occurring only once. These data also featured in a second study, about T cells expressing NK-cell markers.

What was sequenced was PBMCs. The receptors derive from a woman younger than 35 in good health.

Concerning this clonotype itself: Its ends do not fully match the called genes, so a read error is possible. J is TRBJ1-1 and V is TRBV20-1; D gene ambiguous. The CDR3 is 13 residues long. Germline V gives CDR1 DFQATT, CDR2 SNEGSKA (reference sequence). The CDR3 is CSARTPLGTEAFF. The CDR3 coding sequence is TGCAGTGCTAGGACTCCGTTGGGCACTGAAGCCTTCTTT.

This clonotype was picked up a small number of times. The V call is TRBV5-1, the J call TRBJ2-3; tentatively, D is TRBD2 (6 bases). The CDR3 totals 17 residues. The germline V and J ends were trimmed by 2 bases and 3 bases, with 19 bases remaining between them. Looked up from germline, CDR1 is SGHRS and CDR2 is YFSETQ. CDR3 residues: CASSFDPPRGGTDTQYF. The CDR3, as DNA: TGCGCCAGCAGCTTTGACCCGCCGCGGGGCGGTACAGATACGCAGTATTTT.

The chain carries TRBV18 and TRBJ2-1; the D is unclear. Germline assignment: CDR1 KGHSH and CDR2 LQKENI. The ends were cut back, 3 bases at V and 9 bases at J, with 12 bases in the middle. This CDR3 has 13 residues. For the CDR3, the DNA is TGTGCCAGCTCACCGGTAATCGGCCTTGAGCAGTTCTTC. This translates into CASSPVIGLEQFF.

There are a few counts of this clonotype. The J gene is TRBJ1-2, the V gene TRBV12-3 or TRBV12-4; unclear D gene. The CDR3 has 13 amino acids. The V end was cut by 3 bases, the J end by 4 bases, with 9 bases between. CDR3 sequence: CASSFSQTYGYTF. For the CDR3, the DNA is TGTGCCAGCAGTTTCAGCCAGACCTATGGCTACACCTTC.

J is TRBJ2-3 and V is TRBV12-3 or TRBV12-4; the D gene is possibly TRBD1 (6 bases). V was trimmed by 8 bases and J by 3 bases, leaving 12 bases between them. There are 13 residues in the CDR3. This chain's CDR3 is CASVQGGTDTQYF. CDR3 sequence (DNA): TGTGCCAGCGTACAGGGTGGGACAGATACGCAGTATTTT.

CDR3 amino acids: CASSPSPTYEQYF. Here the CDR3 DNA reads TGTGCCAGCAGCCCGAGTCCCACCTACGAGCAGTACTTC. This sequence joins TRBV7-9 and TRBJ2-7; D gene ambiguous. V lost 5 bases and J lost 2, with 10 bases in between. CDR1 is SEHNR and CDR2 is FQNEAQ in the germline V gene (reference sequence). The CDR3 loop spans 13 amino acids.

The chain employs TRBV9 and TRBJ2-1; 9 nucleotides line up with TRBD2. V trimming: 6 bases; J trimming: 5 bases; junction bases outside the gene matches: 9. CDR3 length: 15 residues. Germline-derived CDR1 and CDR2 are SGDLS and YYNGEE. In nucleotides, the CDR3 is TGTGCCAGCAATGGCGCGGGAGGGCCAAACAATGAGCAGTTCTTC. This sequence encodes CASNGAGGPNNEQFF.

This clonotype was detected only a few times. The J gene is TRBJ1-5, the V gene TRBV30, with a weak D call TRBD1 (6 bases). Germline CDR1 reads GTSNPN; CDR2 reads SVGIG (reference sequence). Trimming removed 0 bases at V and 6 bases at J, with 12 bases between. The CDR3 consists of 14 residues. CDR3 region: CAWSVRGGLQPQHF. CDR3 nucleotide sequence: TGTGCCTGGAGTGTACGGGGGGGGCTTCAGCCCCAGCATTTT. The full variable domain, completed using reference TRBV30 and TRBJ1-5, is SQTIHQWPATLVQPVGSPLSLECTVEGTSNPNLYWYRQAAGRGLQLLFYSVGIGQISSEVPQNLSASRPQDRQFILSSKKLLLSDSGFYLCAWSVRGGLQPQHFGDGTRLSIL.

This clonotype was counted a single time. V gene TRBV14 combines with J gene TRBJ1-1, with a tentative D call TRBD1 (6 bases). The CDR3 runs to 14 residues. V dropped 1 base and J dropped 5 bases, with 11 bases sitting between them. Looked up from germline, CDR1 is SGHDN and CDR2 is FVKESK. The CDR3 protein is CASSQGVRGTEAFF. The CDR3 nucleotides are TGTGCCAGCAGCCAAGGAGTGAGGGGGACTGAAGCTTTCTTT. Looking up the rest from reference TRBV14 and TRBJ1-1 gives the full variable domain: EAGVTQFPSHSVIEKGQTVTLRCDPISGHDNLYWYRRVMGKEIKFLLHFVKESKQDESGMPNNRFLAERTGGTYSTLKVQPAELEDSGVYFCASSQGVRGTEAFFGQGTRLTVV.

This sequence joins TRBV12-3 or TRBV12-4 and TRBJ2-3; 10 positions agree with TRBD2. Losses at the gene ends were 7 bases for V and 4 bases for J; bases not matched to a gene: 8. The CDR3 runs 15 residues. The CDR3 sequence is CASTPGLAGADTQYF. CDR3 bases: TGTGCCAGCACACCTGGCCTAGCGGGGGCAGATACGCAGTATTTT.

The chain uses TRBV7-9 and TRBJ2-1, with TRBD2 as a possible D gene (6 bases). CDR1 and CDR2 from the germline V gene are SEHNR and FQNEAQ (reference sequence). V shed 6 bases and J shed 9 bases, with 21 bases lying between them. The CDR3 is 15 residues long. CDR3 nucleotide sequence: TGTGCCAGCAGGTCCAAACCGGGACTCTCGACTGAGCAGTTCTTC. As protein: CASRSKPGLSTEQFF.

The genes are TRBV29-1 and TRBJ1-1; a possible D gene is TRBD1 (5 bases). The CDR3 is made up of 13 amino acids. Trimming removed 7 bases from V and 5 bases from J, with 17 bases in between. Germline loops: CDR1 SQVTM, CDR2 ANQGSEA. The CDR3 region is CSAIQALRTEAFF. In DNA, the CDR3 is TGCAGCGCCATACAGGCTTTGAGGACTGAAGCTTTCTTT.

This clonotype showed up many times. The chain has TRBV12-3 or TRBV12-4 and TRBJ2-7; D ambiguous. CDR3 size: 13 residues. With 2 bases removed from V and 1 base from J, the gap between germline ends came to 6 bases. The CDR3 bases are TGTGCCAGCAGTTTACTACGGTCCTACGAGCAGTACTTC. This encodes CASSLLRSYEQYF.

This sequence joins TRBV30 and TRBJ2-3; 9 bases line up with TRBD1. Germline-derived CDR1 and CDR2 are GTSNPN and SVGIG (reference sequence). The ends lost 5 bases at V and 4 bases at J; junction bases unmatched: 10. The CDR3 runs to 15 residues. The CDR3 DNA follows: TGTGCCTGGGAACAGGGGGCGATTGGTGCAGATACGCAGTATTTT. Residues: CAWEQGAIGADTQYF.